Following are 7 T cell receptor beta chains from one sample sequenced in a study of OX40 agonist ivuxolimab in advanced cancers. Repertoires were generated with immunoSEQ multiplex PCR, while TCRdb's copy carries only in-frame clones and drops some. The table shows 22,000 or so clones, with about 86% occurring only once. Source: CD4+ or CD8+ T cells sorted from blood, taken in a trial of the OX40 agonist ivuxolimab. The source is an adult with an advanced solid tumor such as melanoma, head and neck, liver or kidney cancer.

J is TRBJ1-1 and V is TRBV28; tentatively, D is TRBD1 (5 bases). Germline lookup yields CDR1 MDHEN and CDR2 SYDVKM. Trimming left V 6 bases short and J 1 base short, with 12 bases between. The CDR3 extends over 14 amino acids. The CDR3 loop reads CASSSGTTNTEAFF. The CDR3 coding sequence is TGTGCCAGCAGCTCCGGGACGACGAACACTGAAGCTTTCTTT.

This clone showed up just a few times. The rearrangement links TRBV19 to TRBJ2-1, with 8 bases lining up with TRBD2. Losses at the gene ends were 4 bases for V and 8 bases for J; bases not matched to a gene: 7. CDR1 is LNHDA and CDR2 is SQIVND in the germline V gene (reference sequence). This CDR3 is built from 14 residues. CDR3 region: CASSSGLALYEQFF. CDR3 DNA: TGTGCCAGTAGTAGCGGACTAGCTTTATATGAGCAGTTCTTC. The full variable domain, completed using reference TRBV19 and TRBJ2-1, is DGGITQSPKYLFRKEGQNVTLSCEQNLNHDAMYWYRQDPGQGLRLIYYSQIVNDFQKGDIAEGYSVSREKKESFPLTVTSAQKNPTAFYLCASSSGLALYEQFFGPGTRLTVL.

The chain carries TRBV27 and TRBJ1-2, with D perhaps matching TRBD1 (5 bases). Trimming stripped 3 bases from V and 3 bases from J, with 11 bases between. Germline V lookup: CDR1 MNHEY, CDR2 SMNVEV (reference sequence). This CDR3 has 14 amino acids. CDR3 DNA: TGTGCCAGCAGTTTTGCAGGGACCTACTATGGCTACACCTTC. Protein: CASSFAGTYYGYTF.

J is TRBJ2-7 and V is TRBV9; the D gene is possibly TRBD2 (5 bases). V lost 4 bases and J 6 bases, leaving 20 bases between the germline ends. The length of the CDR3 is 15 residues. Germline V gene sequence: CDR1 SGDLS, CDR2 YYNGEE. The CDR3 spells CASSPGLTDSLEQYF. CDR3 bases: TGTGCCAGCAGCCCAGGACTCACAGATTCCCTCGAGCAGTACTTC.

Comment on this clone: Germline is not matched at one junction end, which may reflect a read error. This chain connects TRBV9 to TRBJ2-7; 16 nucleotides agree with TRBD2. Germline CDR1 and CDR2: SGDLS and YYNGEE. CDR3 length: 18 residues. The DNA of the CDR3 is TGTGCCCGCAGCCCGGCGGGGGGACTAGCGGGAGGGCCGGGGGAGCAGTACTTC. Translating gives CARSPAGGLAGGPGEQYF.

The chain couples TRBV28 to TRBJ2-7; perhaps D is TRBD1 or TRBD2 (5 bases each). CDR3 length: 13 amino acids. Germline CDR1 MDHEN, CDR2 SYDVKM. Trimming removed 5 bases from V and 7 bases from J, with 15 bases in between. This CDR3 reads CASSPGWGSEQYF. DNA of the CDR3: TGTGCCAGCAGTCCAGGGTGGGGGTCTGAGCAGTACTTC. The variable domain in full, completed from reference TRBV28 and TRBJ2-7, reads DVKVTQSSRYLVKRTGEKVFLECVQDMDHENMFWYRQDPGLGLRLIYFSYDVKMKEKGDIPEGYSVSREKKERFSLILESASTNQTSMYLCASSPGWGSEQYFGPGTRLTVT.

CDR3 coding DNA: TGCAGCAGCGGGGCGGGAACGGGCCAAGAGACCCAGTACTTC. It specifies CSSGAGTGQETQYF. The V and J genes are TRBV29-1 and TRBJ2-5; 7 nucleotides agree with TRBD2. J lost 1 base, V lost 8 bases, and 10 bases had no gene match. CDR3 length equals 14 residues. Germline CDR1 SQVTM, CDR2 ANQGSEA. Supplemented by reference TRBV29-1 and TRBJ2-5, the full variable domain reads SAVISQKPSRDICQRGTSLTIQCQVDSQVTMMFWYRQQPGQSLTLIATANQGSEATYESGFVIDKFPISRPNLTFSTLTVSNMSPEDSSIYLCSSGAGTGQETQYFGPGTRLLVL.